This T cell receptor (beta chain) was found in a study of T cell repertoires in cytomegalovirus infection. Germline CDR1 SGHTA, CDR2 FQGNSA. After removal of 5 bases from V and 8 bases from J, the junction contained 12 bases not matched to a gene. The CDR3 is 16 amino acids. General study points: The response measured ex vivo was dominated by TCR beta clonotypes (HLA-C-restricted and CMV-specific).

TCRdb re-called the reads through MiXCR, storing one row per CDR3 protein. The data contain about 330,000 distinct CDR3 sequences, around a third of them singletons. This clonotype was seen a few times. What it recognizes is unknown. This chain joins TRBV7-2 and TRBJ2-1; TRBD2 agrees at 10 bases. Material: cultured PBMCs, obtained from culture after CMV antigen stimulation. The sequence came from a human donor in good health (CMV status not recorded). Some clones in this sample may be carry-over from other donors' samples. The CDR3 is CASSPFTLAGAYEQFF. The CDR3 bases are TGTGCCAGCAGCCCTTTTACCCTAGCGGGAGCCTATGAGCAGTTCTTC. Variable domain in full (rest from reference TRBV7-2 and TRBJ2-1): GAGVSQSPSNKVTEKGKDVELRCDPISGHTALYWYRQSLGQGLEFLIYFQGNSAPDKSGLPSDRFSAERTGGSVSTLTIQRTQQEDSAVYLCASSPFTLAGAYEQFFGPGTRLTVL.